Following are 6 T cell receptor beta chains from one sample sequenced in a study of cytomegalovirus exposure and HLA in healthy donors. The PCR contained 60 Vbeta and 13 Jbeta primers. Measured with immunoSEQ multiplex PCR; TCRdb has only the in-frame clones, and not every one. Of 200,000 to 250,000 clones listed, approximately 84% are singletons. The specimen sequenced was PBMCs. The receptor set was obtained from a woman between 40 and 55 years old in good health and CMV-seronegative.

The rearrangement uses TRBV28 and TRBJ1-2, with 12 positions matching TRBD1. The CDR3 consists of 15 residues. Unmatched junction bases numbered 8, after V lost 4 bases and J lost 8 bases. Germline CDR1 reads MDHEN; CDR2 reads SYDVKM. The chain's CDR3 is CASSSGTGGPKGYTF. CDR3 sequence (DNA): TGTGCCAGCAGTTCCGGGACAGGGGGCCCGAAGGGCTACACCTTC.

This clone was seen just once. DNA for the CDR3: TGCAGCGTTGAAGGAAAAAAAGGGGCACTGACTGAAGCTTTCTTT. Encoded protein: CSVEGKKGALTEAFF. The V and J genes are TRBV29-1 and TRBJ1-1; weak D call: TRBD1 (5 bases). From germline, CDR1 is SQVTM and CDR2 ANQGSEA. The CDR3 loop spans 15 amino acids. The germline V and J ends were trimmed by 1 base and 5 bases, with 17 bases remaining between them.

This sequence joins TRBV15 and TRBJ2-7; D possibly corresponds to TRBD2 (7 bases). V dropped 1 base and J dropped 2 bases, with 18 bases sitting between them. CDR1 LNHNV and CDR2 YYDKDF come from the germline V gene (reference sequence). The CDR3 runs 17 residues. The CDR3, as DNA: TGTGCCACCAGCAGAGTGGTAGGGGGACTACGGACCTACGAGCAGTACTTC. It yields the protein CATSRVVGGLRTYEQYF. Full variable domain (remainder filled in from reference TRBV15 and TRBJ2-7): DAMVIQNPRYQVTQFGKPVTLSCSQTLNHNVMYWYQQKSSQAPKLLFHYYDKDFNNEADTPDNFQSRRPNTSFCFLDIRSPGLGDTAMYLCATSRVVGGLRTYEQYFGPGTRLTVT.

The chain employs TRBV2 and TRBJ2-7, with 11 nucleotides matching TRBD2. There are 16 residues in the CDR3. The germline V gene has CDR1 SNHLY and CDR2 FYNNEI. J gave up 0 bases and V 5 bases, and 6 bases lay outside the gene matches. The CDR3 DNA reads TGTGCCAGCAGTCAAACTAGCGGGGGTGTCTCCTACGAGCAGTACTTC. This gives the protein CASSQTSGGVSYEQYF.

V is TRBV30 and J is TRBJ1-4; weak D call: TRBD1 (6 bases). Germline V gene sequence: CDR1 GTSNPN, CDR2 SVGIG (reference sequence). The CDR3 contains 13 residues. Trimming removed 2 bases from V and 7 bases from J, with 11 bases in between. The DNA of the CDR3 is TGTGCCTGGAGTTCAGGGGTTAGTGAAAAACTGTTTTTT. It specifies CAWSSGVSEKLFF.

In this sample, this clone turned up a few times. The V gene is TRBV7-2, the J gene TRBJ1-1, with unresolved D. The V end lost 3 bases, the J end lost 3 bases, and 11 bases lay between the germline ends. Germline CDR1 SGHTA, CDR2 FQGNSA. The CDR3 spans 14 residues. CDR3 coding DNA: TGTGCCAGCAGCTTTCAGCGGGGTGACACTGAAGCTTTCTTT. Protein product: CASSFQRGDTEAFF.